Presented here are 13 T cell receptor beta chains from one specimen sequenced in a study of T cells in Graves' hyperthyroidism and ophthalmopathy. TCR beta CDR3 sequences were amplified from RNA transcripts. First-round RT-PCR targeting the TCR CDR3 was performed with the HTBI primer set. TCRdb recomputed calls from the multiplex PCR reads with MiXCR, one row per CDR3 protein. The repertoire holds almost 50,000 distinct CDR3 sequences, approximately 53% seen once, with more than 30% in the top ten. Sequenced: peripheral blood or thyroid tissue (not recorded which). Source of these receptors: a man younger than 35 with Graves' hyperthyroidism.

The CDR3 reads CSASRVENTGELFF. The CDR3 nucleotides read TGCAGTGCTAGCAGGGTGGAAAACACCGGGGAGCTGTTTTTT. The V gene is TRBV20-1, the J gene TRBJ2-2, with D possibly TRBD1 on 5 matching bases. Germline V gene data show CDR1 as DFQATT and CDR2 as SNEGSKA (reference sequence). This CDR3 has 14 amino acids. Trimming left V 3 bases short and J 2 bases short, with 10 bases between.

This clonotype was picked up many times. This chain links TRBV7-7 with TRBJ2-5; 10 nucleotides agree with TRBD2. This CDR3 is 16 amino acids long. CDR1 and CDR2 from the germline V gene are SSHAT and FNYEAQ (reference sequence). The trim removed 5 bases at V and 2 bases at J, leaving 8 bases unmatched. The CDR3: CASSTSLLAGQETQYF. In DNA form, the CDR3 reads TGTGCCAGCAGCACTAGCCTACTAGCGGGGCAAGAGACCCAGTACTTC.

This clonotype was counted many times. J is TRBJ2-7 and V is TRBV7-2, with D tentatively TRBD1 or TRBD2 (5 bases each). The ends were cut back, 1 base at V and 5 bases at J, with 9 bases in the middle. The CDR3 length is 13 residues. The germline V gene encodes CDR1 SGHTA and CDR2 FQGNSA. The CDR3 DNA reads as TGTGCCAGCAGCTTAGTTCGAGGGGACGAGCAGTACTTC. It is translated as CASSLVRGDEQYF.

This clonotype was seen more than once but under ten times. V usage is TRBV24-1 and J usage is TRBJ2-7; D is perhaps TRBD1 (6 bases). The CDR3 loop spans 11 amino acids. The V end lost 8 bases, the J end lost 5 bases, and 9 bases lay between the germline ends. Germline V gene data show CDR1 as KGHDR and CDR2 as SFDVKD. The CDR3 loop reads CATKQGDEQYF. CDR3 nucleotide sequence: TGTGCCACCAAACAGGGCGACGAGCAGTACTTC.

V usage is TRBV24-1 and J usage is TRBJ1-2; D might be TRBD1 (5 bases). The V and J ends lost 2 bases and 1 base respectively, with 7 bases between them. CDR3 size: 14 residues. The germline V gene encodes CDR1 KGHDR and CDR2 SFDVKD. The CDR3 loop reads CATSDWGINYGYTF. The CDR3 nucleotides read TGTGCCACCAGTGATTGGGGCATTAACTATGGCTACACCTTC.

The chain has TRBV20-1 and TRBJ1-5, with D possibly being TRBD1 (5 bases). The CDR3 sequence is 12 residues long. From germline, CDR1 is DFQATT and CDR2 SNEGSKA (reference sequence). V shed 1 base and J shed 11 bases, with 12 bases lying between them. CDR3 coding DNA: TGCAGTGCTAGAGTGCAGGGAGAGACCCAGCATTTT. Protein sequence: CSARVQGETQHF.

The chain links TRBV5-6 to TRBJ1-1, with 8 bases identical to TRBD1. CDR1 and CDR2 from the germline V gene are SGHDT and YYEEEE. Losses at the gene ends were 3 bases for V and 4 bases for J; bases not matched to a gene: 5. The CDR3 has 14 amino acids. Here the CDR3 DNA reads TGTGCCAGCAGCTGGGGGGACAGGATCACTGAAGCTTTCTTT. Amino acid sequence: CASSWGDRITEAFF.

This clonotype was detected ten times or more. The V gene is TRBV5-1, the J gene TRBJ1-4, with TRBD1 matching 8 bases. The CDR3 is made up of 15 amino acids. Germline V CDR1 and CDR2: SGHRS, YFSETQ. The junction had 5 bases not matched to a gene; V was cut back by 4 bases and J by 3 bases. Written as DNA, the CDR3 is TGCGCCAGCAGCCGCCCGGACAGGGCTAATGAAAAACTGTTTTTT. Amino acids: CASSRPDRANEKLFF.

V usage is TRBV19 and J usage is TRBJ2-7; a weak D match, TRBD2 (6 bases). Germline-derived CDR1 and CDR2 are LNHDA and SQIVND (reference sequence). Between the trimmed V and J ends, which lost 6 bases and 4 bases, there was a span of 16 bases. The length of the CDR3 is 14 residues. The CDR3: CASSRGGTAYEQYF. CDR3 nucleotides: TGTGCCAGTAGCCGCGGTGGGACTGCATACGAGCAGTACTTC. The whole variable domain, filled in from reference TRBV19 and TRBJ2-7, reads DGGITQSPKYLFRKEGQNVTLSCEQNLNHDAMYWYRQDPGQGLRLIYYSQIVNDFQKGDIAEGYSVSREKKESFPLTVTSAQKNPTAFYLCASSRGGTAYEQYFGPGTRLTVT.

At least ten counts were recorded for this clonotype. The chain carries TRBV6-1 and TRBJ2-2, with D tentatively TRBD1 or TRBD2 (5 bases each). There are 14 residues in the CDR3. The V gene's germline CDR1 is MNHNS and CDR2 SASEGT. V gave up 2 bases and J gave up 6 bases, with 10 bases separating them. The chain's CDR3 is CASSEFVGPGELFF. DNA of the CDR3: TGTGCCAGCAGTGAATTCGTGGGACCCGGGGAGCTGTTTTTT.

This clonotype has a single count. The chain carries TRBV20-1 and TRBJ2-7; TRBD2 matches at 13 bases. Trimming cost V 6 bases and J 5 bases; bases outside gene matches: 4. CDR3 length: 13 amino acids. Germline V gene sequence: CDR1 DFQATT, CDR2 SNEGSKA (reference sequence). In nucleotides, the CDR3 is TGCAGTGCAGGACTAGCGGGAGTCGACGAGCAGTACTTC. It specifies CSAGLAGVDEQYF.

This clonotype has a handful of counts. A read error may produce the germline difference seen at one junction end. CDR3 in amino acids: CASSEWGQFPPVYF. The CDR3 DNA sequence: TGTGCTAGCAGTGAATGGGGACAGTTTCCCCCGGTATATTTT. The J gene is TRBJ1-3, the V gene TRBV2; 7 bases map to TRBD1. Germline V gives CDR1 SNHLY, CDR2 FYNNEI. The CDR3 sequence is 14 residues long.

This clonotype was detected many times. V gene TRBV5-1 combines with J gene TRBJ1-1; a weak D match, TRBD1 (6 bases). The ends were cut back, 0 bases at V and 11 bases at J, with 14 bases in the middle. Germline V gives CDR1 SGHRS, CDR2 YFSETQ. This CDR3 is 13 amino acids long. CDR3 bases: TGCGCCAGCAGCTTGGACGGACAGAATAAGGCTTTCTTT. Its protein product is CASSLDGQNKAFF.